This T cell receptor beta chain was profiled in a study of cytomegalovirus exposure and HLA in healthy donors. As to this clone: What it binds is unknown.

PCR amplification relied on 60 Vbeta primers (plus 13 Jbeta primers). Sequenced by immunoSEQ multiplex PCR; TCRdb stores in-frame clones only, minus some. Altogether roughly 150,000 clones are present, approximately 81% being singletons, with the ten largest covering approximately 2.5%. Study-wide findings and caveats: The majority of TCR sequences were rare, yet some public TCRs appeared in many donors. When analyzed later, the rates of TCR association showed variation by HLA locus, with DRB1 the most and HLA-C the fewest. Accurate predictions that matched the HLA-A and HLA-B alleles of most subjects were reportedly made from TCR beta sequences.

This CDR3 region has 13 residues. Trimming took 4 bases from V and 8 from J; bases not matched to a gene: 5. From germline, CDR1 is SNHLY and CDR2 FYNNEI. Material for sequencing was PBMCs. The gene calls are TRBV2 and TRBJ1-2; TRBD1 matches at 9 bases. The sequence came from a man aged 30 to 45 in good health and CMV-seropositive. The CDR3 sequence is CASSGQGVGGYTF. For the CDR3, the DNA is TGTGCCAGCAGTGGACAGGGGGTCGGGGGCTACACCTTC.